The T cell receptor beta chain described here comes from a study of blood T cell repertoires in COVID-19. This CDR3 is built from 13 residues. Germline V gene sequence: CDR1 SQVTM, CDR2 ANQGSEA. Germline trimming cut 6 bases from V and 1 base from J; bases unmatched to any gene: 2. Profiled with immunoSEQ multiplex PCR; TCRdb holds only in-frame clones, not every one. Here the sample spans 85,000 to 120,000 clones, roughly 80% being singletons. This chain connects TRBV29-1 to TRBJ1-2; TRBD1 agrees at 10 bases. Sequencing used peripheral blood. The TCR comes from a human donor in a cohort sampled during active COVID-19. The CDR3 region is CSVGTGVNYGYTF. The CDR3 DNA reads TGCAGCGTGGGGACAGGGGTTAACTATGGCTACACCTTC.